This T cell receptor (beta chain) comes out of a study of T-cell reconstitution after alpha-beta-depleted transplantation in children. Broader study findings: At day 60, the high TCRbeta diversity found in some patients originated from recipient T cells and thymic progenitors that had survived. Expanded graft clones numbering several hundred reportedly gave rise to alpha-beta T cells about two months after transplant. T-cell numbers and diversity, one year after transplant, stemmed largely from T cells that were newly produced.

This clonotype was detected ten times or more. Antigen: not known. In germline, CDR1 is KGHDR, CDR2 SFDVKD. The CDR3 extends over 16 amino acids. V shed 0 bases and J 2 bases; nucleotides not matched to a gene: 5. Unique molecular identifiers featured in how the TCRbeta library was prepared. TCRdb fed the PCR reads into MiXCR, producing one record per CDR3 protein. The sample shows about 110,000 distinct CDR3 sequences, approximately 6.6% of them seen only once. This clonotype was obtained from a male patient under 10 years old who had a stem cell transplant for acute lymphoblastic leukemia, so the T cells may come from the graft donor. The chain employs TRBV24-1 and TRBJ2-5; TRBD1 agrees at 7 bases. The sequenced sample was PBMCs, mostly from graft donor cells, obtained 360 days after TCRalphabeta/CD19-depleted stem cell transplant. CDR3 DNA sequence: TGTGCCACCAGTGATTTGCCCCGGACAGGTCAAGAGACCCAGTACTTC. This gives the protein CATSDLPRTGQETQYF.